Listed here is a single T cell receptor beta chain. The antigen is undetermined. Every TCR library drew on approximately 3.5 ug of total RNA. Eight separate reactions per sample served to make cDNA. TCRdb re-called the 5' RACE reads and catalogs CDR3 proteins one per entry, DNA excluded. Its clone listing holds 200,000 to 250,000 distinct CDR3 sequences. The data are from a study of monozygotic twins with inflammatory bowel disease. Study-level points and caveats: Patients received differing immunosuppressive treatments, which may have added variability to their repertoires. T cell subtypes that differed could not be told apart.

This CDR3 has 13 residues. CDR1 is SNHLY, CDR2 FYNNEI, per germline. The genes are TRBV2 and TRBJ1-4. The clonotype comes from a human donor with ulcerative colitis or Crohn's disease, or a healthy co-twin of an affected twin (not recorded which). The sample taken for sequencing was blood. This CDR3 reads CASSDWSGEKLFF.